The rows below give T cell receptor beta chains drawn from one sample of a study of ipilimumab plus nivolumab after autologous stem cell transplantation. Some clones are missing from TCRdb's copy, which holds only in-frame ones; the method was immunoSEQ multiplex PCR. The repertoire holds fewer than 45,000 clones, about 92% seen once, with roughly 0.87% in the top ten. Sequenced material: PBMCs, taken in a trial of ipilimumab plus nivolumab as post-transplant consolidation. The receptor source for this set is a male donor with multiple myeloma. CDR3s include the opening cysteine and the closing phenylalanine or tryptophan. D genes are given only for firm matches. Expanded clones are given a class, and other clones once, few, many or no size at all.

D: NA; size: NA; J: TRBJ1-2; V: TRBV28; DNA: TGTGCCAGCAGTATAACCCTGGGGCGGAGCCTTAACTATGGCTACACCTTC; CDR3: CASSITLGRSLNYGYTF
D: NA; size: NA; J: TRBJ2-6; V: TRBV30; DNA: TGTGCCTGGAGTAACGGGGCCGGACGGTCTGGGGCCAACGTCCTGACTTTC; CDR3: CAWSNGAGRSGANVLTF
D: NA; size: NA; J: TRBJ2-3; V: TRBV9; DNA: TGTGCCAGCAGCGCCCTCCGTGGTACGCAGTATTTT; CDR3: CASSALRGTQYF
D: NA; size: NA; J: TRBJ1-6; V: TRBV19; DNA: TGTGCCAGTAGGGGTGGAAGATATAATTCACCCCTCCACTTT; CDR3: CASRGGRYNSPLHF
D: NA; size: once; J: TRBJ2-1; V: TRBV7-7; DNA: TGTGCTAGCAGCTTAGGGGGACCCCATGAGCAGTTCTTC; CDR3: CASSLGGPHEQFF
D: TRBD2; size: NA; J: TRBJ2-7; V: TRBV14; DNA: TGTGCCAGCAGCCAAGGATGGGGCGGGAGGGCTCTTCGGGAGCAGTACTTC; CDR3: CASSQGWGGRALREQYF
D: TRBD2; size: once; J: TRBJ2-7; V: TRBV19; DNA: TGTGCCAGTAGTATTTCGCTAGCGGGGTTCAACGAGCAGTACTTC; CDR3: CASSISLAGFNEQYF
D: NA; size: once; J: TRBJ1-3; V: TRBV7-9; DNA: TGTGCCAGCAGCTTAGATGGGAAGTCTGGAAACACCATATATTTT; CDR3: CASSLDGKSGNTIYF
D: TRBD2; size: NA; J: TRBJ2-7; V: TRBV7-6; DNA: TGTGCCAGCAGCTCCTCACCGGGACTAGCTGCCCACGAGCAGTACTTC; CDR3: CASSSSPGLAAHEQYF
D: NA; size: NA; J: TRBJ2-2; V: TRBV28; DNA: TGTGCCAGCAGTTTAAGTGGGGCGGGGAACGGGGAGCTGTTTTTT; CDR3: CASSLSGAGNGELFF
D: NA; size: NA; J: TRBJ2-2; V: TRBV6-5; DNA: TGTGCCAGCAGTTACTCGATAGCAGCGAACACCGGGGAGCTGTTTTTT; CDR3: CASSYSIAANTGELFF
D: NA; size: once; J: TRBJ1-6; V: TRBV4-3; DNA: TGCGCCAGCAGCCAAGCATCCAGGAACAATTCACCCCTCCACTTT; CDR3: CASSQASRNNSPLHF
D: NA; size: once; J: TRBJ1-6; V: TRBV4-1; DNA: TGCGCCAGCAGCCAAGATGTATGGGCTAATTCACCCCTCCACTTT; CDR3: CASSQDVWANSPLHF
D: NA; size: NA; J: TRBJ2-7; V: TRBV28; DNA: TGTGCCAGCAGTTCCGCTAGGGAGCAGTACTTC; CDR3: CASSSAREQYF
D: NA; size: NA; J: TRBJ1-3; V: TRBV2; DNA: TGTGCCAGCCTCGGACAGTACTCTGGAAACACCATATATTTT; CDR3: CASLGQYSGNTIYF
D: TRBD1; size: NA; J: TRBJ1-2; V: TRBV11-2; DNA: TGTGCCAGCAGCAGACAGGGGGCAGGTGGCTACACCTTC; CDR3: CASSRQGAGGYTF
D: NA; size: NA; J: TRBJ2-3; V: TRBV7-2; DNA: TGTGCCAGCAGCTTAGTCCCTCCCCCTGCCACAAATACGCAGTATTTT; CDR3: CASSLVPPPATNTQYF
D: NA; size: NA; J: TRBJ2-5; V: TRBV6-1; DNA: TGTGCCAGCAGTGACCGGGCAGGGGCCGGCGAGACCCAGTACTTC; CDR3: CASSDRAGAGETQYF
D: NA; size: few; J: TRBJ1-2; V: TRBV11-2; DNA: TGTGCCAGCAGCTTAGATCGGGAGTTAGCTAACTATGGCTACACCTTC; CDR3: CASSLDRELANYGYTF
D: TRBD2; size: NA; J: TRBJ2-2; V: TRBV4-1; DNA: TGCGCCAGCAGCCAAAGGTCGGGGACTAGCGGAGACAACACCGGGGAGCTGTTTTTT; CDR3: CASSQRSGTSGDNTGELFF
D: NA; size: NA; J: TRBJ2-3; V: TRBV4-1; DNA: TGCGCCAGCAGTCAAGCAGGGTGGGCCGGGGATACGCAGTATTTT; CDR3: CASSQAGWAGDTQYF
D: NA; size: NA; J: TRBJ2-5; V: TRBV5-1; DNA: TGCGCCAGCAGCTTGGTGGCGCGGGGATGGGAGACCCAGTACTTC; CDR3: CASSLVARGWETQYF
D: TRBD2; size: NA; J: TRBJ2-7; V: TRBV5-6; DNA: TGTGCCACCCACCGCGCGGGGGGACGCCCCTACGAGCAGTACTTC; CDR3: CATHRAGGRPYEQYF
D: NA; size: once; J: TRBJ1-6; V: TRBV11-2; DNA: TGTGCCAGCAGCTTAGATCAGGGAAGCTCCTATAATTCACCCCTCCACTTT; CDR3: CASSLDQGSSYNSPLHF
D: NA; size: NA; J: TRBJ1-5; V: TRBV4-1; DNA: TGCGCCAGCAGCCAAGAACTCCAGGGGCATCGGCCCCAGCATTTT; CDR3: CASSQELQGHRPQHF
D: TRBD1; size: NA; J: TRBJ2-2; V: TRBV12-5; DNA: TGTGCTAGTGGTTTGGTTCGGGGACAGGGAAACACCGGGGAGCTGTTTTTT; CDR3: CASGLVRGQGNTGELFF
D: NA; size: NA; J: TRBJ2-5; V: TRBV28; DNA: TGTGCCAGCAGGCCACACCAGGACGGGCAAGAGACCCAGTACTTC; CDR3: CASRPHQDGQETQYF
D: NA; size: once; J: TRBJ2-2; V: TRBV7-2; DNA: TGTGCCAGCAGCTTGGGCGGGGGCAGCGGGGAGCTGTTTTTT; CDR3: CASSLGGGSGELFF
D: TRBD1; size: NA; J: TRBJ1-3; V: TRBV6-1; DNA: TGTGCCAGCAGTCTCGGGACAGAAAAAAACACCATATATTTT; CDR3: CASSLGTEKNTIYF
D: TRBD1; size: NA; J: TRBJ2-6; V: TRBV6-1; DNA: TGTGCCAGCAGTGACAAGGGGGCAGCGATCTCTGGGGCCAACGTCCTGACTTTC; CDR3: CASSDKGAAISGANVLTF
D: NA; size: NA; J: TRBJ1-1; V: TRBV28; DNA: TGTGCCAGCAGTTTTTACAGGGAGGACACTGAAGCTTTCTTT; CDR3: CASSFYREDTEAFF
D: NA; size: NA; J: TRBJ2-3; V: TRBV5-1; DNA: TGCGCCAGCAGCGCACTAGCCGGAGATACGCAGTATTTT; CDR3: CASSALAGDTQYF
D: NA; size: NA; J: TRBJ2-1; V: TRBV2; DNA: TGTGCCAGCAGTCCACTGCTTCTAGCAGTCAGTATGGATGAGCAGTTCTTC; CDR3: CASSPLLLAVSMDEQFF
D: NA; size: NA; J: TRBJ2-3; V: TRBV7-2; DNA: TGTGCCAGCAGCATCAAAGATACGCAGTATTTT; CDR3: CASSIKDTQYF
D: NA; size: NA; J: TRBJ1-1; V: TRBV19; DNA: TGTGCCAGCCAGGCCACTGAAGCTTTCTTT; CDR3: CASQATEAFF